The sequence of this TCR beta chain was determined in a study of blood T cell repertoires in COVID-19. Background on the study: Samples taken during acute and convalescent COVID-19 were collected in the United States, Italy and Spain.

Method: immunoSEQ multiplex PCR; TCRdb's copy keeps in-frame clones and lacks some. The data show around 220,000 clones, roughly 89% seen once. Germline trimming cut 4 bases from V and 4 bases from J; bases unmatched to any gene: 4. Per the germline V gene, CDR1 is SGHNT and CDR2 is YYREEE (reference sequence). CDR3 size: 13 residues. This sequence joins TRBV5-4 and TRBJ1-1; TRBD1 matches 7 bases. This clonotype originated in a woman between 40 and 55 years old who had recovered from COVID-19. Sequencing was carried out using PBMCs or T cells enriched from blood (not recorded which). The CDR3 DNA reads as TGTGCCAGCAGCATCCGGGACAGCACTGAAGCTTTCTTT. It is translated as CASSIRDSTEAFF.